The sample holds a few counts of the clone carrying this T cell receptor (beta chain). Its specificity is unknown. Sample-barcoded 5' priming and a J-beta primer mix drove a second PCR of 7 to 11 cycles. Tags on each cDNA molecule came from a template-switch adaptor with 12 random nucleotides. TCRdb reanalysed the 5' RACE reads using MiXCR and keeps one entry per CDR3 protein. Here the sample spans 1.5 million to 2 million distinct CDR3 sequences, about 32% being singletons. The source of the sample is a study of blood T cells in healthy people across ages. General observations from the study: Samples with more naive T cells showed higher observed beta diversity. With donor CMV status unknown, expanded clonotype changes were possibly confounded.

Trimming took off 0 bases at V and 7 bases at J, with 16 bases between the two ends. CDR3 size: 15 residues. The germline V gene has CDR1 LGHDT and CDR2 YNNKEL (reference sequence). Sequencing used blood. The sequence derives from a woman between 25 and 40 years old in good health. V usage is TRBV3-1 and J usage is TRBJ2-7; D not certain. CDR3 nucleotide sequence: TGTGCCAGCAGCCAAGATCTTGCGTCCCCTGGGGAGCAGTACTTC. Its translation is CASSQDLASPGEQYF.